The 2 T cell receptor beta chains listed next were all sequenced from one sample in a study of CD8 T cells in Susac syndrome (dated by TCRdb to the late 2010s). The receptor library was made with the immunoSEQ multiplex PCR assay. RNA was extracted using the RNeasy kit, and about 0.5 to 1 microgram was reverse transcribed with random hexamers. In TCRdb, the public reads were trimmed at Q25 with fastp and aligned with MiXCR, with productive beta chains retained. CDR3 protein sequences are deduplicated, and each keeps its most common genes and DNA. Counted in this sample were 200,000 to 250,000 distinct CDR3 sequences; around 93% of them appeared once. Jointly, the top ten make up over 0.15% of the sample. The sample comprised CD4+ T cells from PBMCs. Source of these receptors: a human donor with Susac syndrome.

V usage is TRBV5-1 and J usage is TRBJ2-3; unclear D gene. Between the trimmed V and J ends, which lost 0 bases and 0 bases, there was a span of 11 bases. CDR1 and CDR2 from the germline V gene are SGHRS and YFSETQ. The CDR3 is 16 residues long. CDR3 loop: CASSLADTPSTDTQYF. The CDR3 DNA reads as TGCGCCAGCAGCTTGGCCGACACACCTAGCACAGATACGCAGTATTTT.

The chain employs TRBV5-1 and TRBJ1-1; 10 bases align to TRBD1. With V trimmed by 0 bases and J by 5 bases, 4 bases remained unmatched. Germline CDR1 reads SGHRS; CDR2 reads YFSETQ. The CDR3 is 15 residues long. CDR3 in DNA: TGCGCCAGCAGCTTGGCCCGGGACAGGGGAACTGAAGCTTTCTTT. Translation: CASSLARDRGTEAFF.